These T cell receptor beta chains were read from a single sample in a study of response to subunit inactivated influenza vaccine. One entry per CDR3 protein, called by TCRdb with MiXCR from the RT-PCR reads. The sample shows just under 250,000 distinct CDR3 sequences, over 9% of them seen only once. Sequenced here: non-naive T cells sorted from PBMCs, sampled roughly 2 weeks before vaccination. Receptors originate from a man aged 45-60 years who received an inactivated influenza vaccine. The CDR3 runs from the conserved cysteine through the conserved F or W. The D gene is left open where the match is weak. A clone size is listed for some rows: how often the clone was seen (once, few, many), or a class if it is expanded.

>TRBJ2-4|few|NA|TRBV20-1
CSARDRARSIQYF
TGCAGTGCTAGAGATAGGGCCCGGAGCATTCAGTACTTC
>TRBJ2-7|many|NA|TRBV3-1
CASRPTGTYEQYF
TGTGCCAGCAGGCCGACAGGCACCTACGAGCAGTACTTC
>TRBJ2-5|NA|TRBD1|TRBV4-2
CASSQVGTGRETQYF
TGTGCCAGCAGCCAAGTTGGGACAGGGAGAGAGACCCAGTACTTC
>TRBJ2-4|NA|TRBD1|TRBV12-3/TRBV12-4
CASRGQPLIAKNIQYF
TGTGCCAGCAGGGGACAGCCCCTAATAGCCAAAAACATTCAGTACTTC
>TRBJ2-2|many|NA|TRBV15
CATSSGIRTGELFF
TGTGCCACCAGCAGTGGGATAAGGACCGGGGAGCTGTTTTTT
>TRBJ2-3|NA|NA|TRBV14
CASSRPPSDTQYF
TGTGCCAGCAGCCGACCGCCTTCAGATACGCAGTATTTT
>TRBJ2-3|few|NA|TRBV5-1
CASSPQQTGGGTQYF
TGCGCCAGCAGCCCGCAGCAGACAGGCGGCGGTACGCAGTATTTT
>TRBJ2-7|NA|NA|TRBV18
CASSPWSNEQYF
TGTGCCAGCTCACCATGGTCAAACGAGCAGTACTTC
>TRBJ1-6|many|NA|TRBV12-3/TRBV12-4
CASSTHRDSPLHF
TGTGCCAGCAGTACCCACAGGGATTCACCCCTCCACTTT
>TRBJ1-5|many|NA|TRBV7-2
CASSSANQPQHF
TGTGCCAGCAGCTCGGCGAATCAGCCCCAGCATTTT
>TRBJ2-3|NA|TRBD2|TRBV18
CASSPSGGGITDTQYF
TGTGCCAGCTCCCCCAGCGGGGGAGGGATCACAGATACGCAGTATTTT
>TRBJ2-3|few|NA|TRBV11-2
CASSLDYAVDTQYF
TGTGCCAGCAGCTTAGATTATGCAGTGGATACGCAGTATTTT
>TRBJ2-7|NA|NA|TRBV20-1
CSASAASSYEQYF
TGCAGTGCTAGTGCAGCGAGCTCCTACGAGCAGTACTTC
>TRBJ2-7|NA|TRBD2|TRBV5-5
CASSLGLAGGVYEQYF
TGTGCCAGCAGCTTGGGACTAGCGGGAGGGGTCTACGAGCAGTACTTC
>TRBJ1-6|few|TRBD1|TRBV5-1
CASSSDRGAASPLHF
TGCGCCAGCAGCTCGGACAGGGGAGCGGCTTCACCCCTCCACTTT
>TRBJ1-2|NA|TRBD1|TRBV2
CASSGGQSNYGYTF
TGTGCCAGCAGTGGGGGACAGTCGAACTATGGCTACACCTTC
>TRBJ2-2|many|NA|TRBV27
CASSPRGTWNTGELFF
TGTGCCAGCAGTCCGCGTGGGACATGGAACACCGGGGAGCTGTTTTTT
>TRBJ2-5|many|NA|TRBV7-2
CASSLGAGKYETQYF
TGTGCCAGCAGCTTAGGCGCAGGGAAGTACGAGACCCAGTACTTC
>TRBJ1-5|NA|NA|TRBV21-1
CASSKGGQYSNQPQHF
TGTGCCAGCAGCAAAGGGGGACAGTATAGCAATCAGCCCCAGCATTTT
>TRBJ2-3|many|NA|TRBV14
CASSQAPPFGQYF
TGTGCCAGCAGCCAAGCCCCTCCTTTCGGGCAGTATTTT
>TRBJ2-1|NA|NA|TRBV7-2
CASSLGIDYNEQFF
TGTGCCAGCAGCTTAGGTATAGATTACAATGAGCAGTTCTTC
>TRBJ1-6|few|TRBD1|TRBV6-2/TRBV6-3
CASSLLTGIKSPLHF
TGTGCCAGCAGTCTCCTGACAGGGATCAAATCACCCCTCCACTTT
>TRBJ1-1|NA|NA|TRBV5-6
CASSLWGGTEAFF
TGTGCCAGCAGCTTGTGGGGGGGCACTGAAGCTTTCTTT
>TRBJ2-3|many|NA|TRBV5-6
CASKGQGGADTQYF
TGTGCCAGCAAAGGACAGGGAGGGGCGGATACGCAGTATTTT
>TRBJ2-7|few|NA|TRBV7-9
CASSLGLGGSGYEQYF
TGTGCCAGCAGCTTAGGCCTTGGGGGCTCGGGTTACGAGCAGTACTTC
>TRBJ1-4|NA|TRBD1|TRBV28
CAITGGPDRKKLFF
TGTGCCATTACAGGGGGGCCAGACCGTAAAAAACTGTTTTTT
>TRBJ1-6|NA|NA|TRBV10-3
CAISGETGSYNSPLHF
TGTGCCATCAGTGGGGAGACGGGGAGCTATAATTCACCCCTCCACTTT
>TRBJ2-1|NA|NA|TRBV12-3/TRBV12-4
CASRSGWTTYNEQFF
TGTGCCAGCAGGAGTGGCTGGACTACCTACAATGAGCAGTTCTTC
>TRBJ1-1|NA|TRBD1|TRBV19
CASSIPVQGVTEAFF
TGTGCCAGTAGTATACCCGTACAGGGGGTCACTGAAGCTTTCTTT
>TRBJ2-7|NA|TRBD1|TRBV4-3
CASSQEKGAILALEQYF
TGCGCCAGCAGCCAAGAAAAGGGGGCGATATTGGCCCTCGAGCAGTACTTC
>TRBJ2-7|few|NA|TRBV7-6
CASSHDNGPYEQYF
TGTGCCAGCAGCCACGACAACGGTCCCTACGAGCAGTACTTC
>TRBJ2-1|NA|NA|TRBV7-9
CASSLGDSSSFF
TGTGCCAGCAGCTTAGGGGATAGCTCCAGCTTCTTC
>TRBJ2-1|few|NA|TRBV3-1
CASSQQRDEQFF
TGTGCCAGCAGCCAACAGAGAGATGAGCAGTTCTTC
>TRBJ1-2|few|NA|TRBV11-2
CASSFGGANYGYTF
TGTGCCAGCAGCTTCGGAGGCGCGAACTATGGCTACACCTTC
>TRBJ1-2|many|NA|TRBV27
CASSSAQGQRVSHTF
TGTGCCAGCAGTTCTGCACAGGGCCAACGGGTTAGCCACACCTTC
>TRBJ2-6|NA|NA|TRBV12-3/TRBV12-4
CASSQGLPGANVLTF
TGTGCCAGCAGTCAGGGTCTCCCTGGGGCCAACGTCCTGACTTTC
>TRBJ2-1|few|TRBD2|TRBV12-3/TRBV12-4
CASSEAGGPKNEQFF
TGTGCCAGCAGTGAAGCGGGGGGGCCGAAAAATGAGCAGTTCTTC
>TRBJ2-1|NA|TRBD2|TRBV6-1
CASSTGFRVAGEYEQFF
TGTGCCAGCAGCACGGGTTTCAGGGTTGCGGGAGAATATGAGCAGTTCTTC
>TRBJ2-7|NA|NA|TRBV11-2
CASSLERSRAGVYEQYF
TGTGCCAGCAGCTTAGAGAGGTCCCGAGCAGGAGTTTACGAGCAGTACTTC
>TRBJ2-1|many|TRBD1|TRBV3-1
CATQKRQGSEQFF
TGTGCCACTCAAAAAAGACAGGGGTCTGAGCAGTTCTTC
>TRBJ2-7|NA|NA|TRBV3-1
CASSQQGLSYEQYF
TGTGCCAGCAGCCAACAGGGTCTCTCCTACGAGCAGTACTTC
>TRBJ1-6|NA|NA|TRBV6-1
CASSEADTYYSPLHF
TGTGCCAGCAGTGAAGCGGACACCTACTATTCACCCCTCCACTTT
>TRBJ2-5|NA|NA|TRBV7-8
CASSLGPTSETQYF
TGTGCCAGCAGCTTAGGACCCACCTCGGAGACCCAGTACTTC
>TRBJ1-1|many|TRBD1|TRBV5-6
CASSRDREGTEAFF
TGTGCCAGCAGCCGCGACAGGGAGGGCACTGAAGCTTTCTTT
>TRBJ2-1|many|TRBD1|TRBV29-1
CSVEGQGDNEQFF
TGCAGCGTTGAAGGACAGGGTGACAATGAGCAGTTCTTC